This TCR beta chain was found in a study of radiation and T cells in renal cell carcinoma. Findings of the study overall: Without pretreatment biopsies, baseline tumor clonotype presence was undetermined. In blood, top tumor clones expanded by 2 weeks, shrinking by 4.

The ends were cut back, 7 bases at V and 2 bases at J, with 16 bases in the middle. This CDR3 is 15 amino acids long. CDR1 and CDR2 from the germline V gene are SEHNR and FQNEAQ (reference sequence). TCRdb's table, derived via immunoSEQ multiplex PCR, lists solely in-frame clones and lacks some. The sample includes about 50,000 clones, approximately 80% of them seen just once. Concerning this clone: Antigen specificity is unknown.

This sample's time point: baseline pretreatment blood. Indicated treatment: 15 Gy SBRT to primary tumor, nephrectomy 4 weeks later. Serial blood draws occurred at baseline and 2 and 4 weeks post-SBRT. The sequenced sample was blood, obtained from a patient whose treatment included radiotherapy and nephrectomy. The receptor was derived from a woman in her sixties or seventies with renal cell carcinoma. The V and J genes are TRBV7-9 and TRBJ2-3, with D perhaps matching TRBD1 (6 bases). As DNA, the CDR3 is TGTGCCAGCAAACTTGGGGGCGGCCACACAGATACGCAGTATTTT. Residues: CASKLGGGHTDTQYF.